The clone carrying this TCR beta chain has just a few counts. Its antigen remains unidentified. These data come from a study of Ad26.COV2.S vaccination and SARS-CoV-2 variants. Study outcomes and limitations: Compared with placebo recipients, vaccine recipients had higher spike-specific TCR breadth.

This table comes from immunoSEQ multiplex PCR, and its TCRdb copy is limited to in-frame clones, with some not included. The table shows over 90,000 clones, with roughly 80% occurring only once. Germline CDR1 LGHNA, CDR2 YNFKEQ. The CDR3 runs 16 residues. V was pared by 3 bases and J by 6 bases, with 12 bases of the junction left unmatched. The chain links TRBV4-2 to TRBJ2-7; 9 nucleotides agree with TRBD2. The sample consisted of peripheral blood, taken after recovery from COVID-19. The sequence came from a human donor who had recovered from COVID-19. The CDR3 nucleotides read TGTGCCAGCAGCCAGCAGACGGGACTAGCTTCTTCCGAGCAGTACTTC. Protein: CASSQQTGLASSEQYF.